This record looks at one T cell receptor beta chain sequence and its context. The antigen this receptor binds is unknown. No base quality values were provided; no much bigger clone lies one nucleotide off. The library came from the immunoSEQ multiplex PCR assay. In a multiplexed PCR, the TR loci were amplified; reverse primers were designed against J gene segments, whereas forward primers were designed against V gene segments. The amplified CDR3 regions were sequenced using the Illumina HiSeq System. As for how the authors treated the data: Closely related reads were merged by a nearest-neighbour algorithm to remove PCR and sequencing errors and to collapse the data into unique sequences. Repertoires were summarised by clonality and by T cell density, defined as TR molecules per amount of genomic DNA input. CDR3 amino acid sequences present in at least 80% of unsorted samples were defined as public TRs and were then tested for differential abundance between coeliac and control samples. Kruskal-Wallis tests followed by Dunn post-tests were used to test for differences in clonality and density between disease groups. TCRdb retrieved this table from immuneACCESS and kept in-frame rearrangements only. Not all clones are present; in checked studies, unresolved V genes account for under half, and no reason is known for the remainder. That table gives V, J and clone size, and the DNA gave D and trimming. This sample is represented by more than 3,500 clones; about 61% of them were singletons. The ten largest clones add up to roughly 15% of the sample.

These data belong to a study of coeliac disease (dated 2022 in TCRdb). Background for the entire study: Coeliac patients were classed as newly diagnosed active disease, refractory coeliac disease type I, or disease controlled by a gluten-free diet. Next-generation sequencing of rearranged TRB and TRG CDR3 regions was used on small intestinal lymphocyte fractions taken from coeliac and non-coeliac patients. The goal was to describe the TR repertoires of small intestinal T cells in active coeliac disease, in refractory type I coeliac disease, and in coeliac disease treated with a gluten-free diet. A total of about 30 patients were included in the full study, of whom roughly 22 had serologically confirmed coeliac disease and 8 were controls with non-small intestinal disorders. TRB sequencing was successfully performed on samples from some 27 subjects, among which 24 paired bulk unsorted intraepithelial and lamina propria cell samples were included.

Aliquots of 500,000 cells were frozen in DMSO/FBS in liquid nitrogen, and a single aliquot per fraction was used for sequencing. Every one of the 30 patients in the study had endoscopy and a small intestinal biopsy. To release intraepithelial cells, biopsies were stirred at 37 degrees Celsius for one hour in RPMI containing EGTA, MgCl2 and 1% FBS. Genomic DNA was extracted from frozen unsorted cell fractions with the Qiagen DNeasy blood extraction kit. The paper as a whole reports these results and caveats: For the most part, TRB repertoires were private, with most amino acid sequences found in only one sample, and V-gene usage showed no significant difference across disease groups. The approach was considered by the authors to be unsuitable for unbiased detection of gliadin-specific T cells, as gliadin-specific T cells are scarce and rarely shared between patients. Active coeliac intraepithelial and lamina propria samples had lower TRB and TRG repertoire clonality than controls, suggesting that diverse T cells were recruited. Cross-contamination between compartments was possible, because separating intraepithelial cells from lamina propria cells did not produce high-purity fractions.

The TCR was taken from a human donor with active celiac disease. Sequenced material: intraepithelial lymphocytes from the gut. According to the study, the label for this sample's cell subset or site signals: intraepithelial cell (IEC) fraction of small intestinal biopsy.

The DNA sequence is given as TGTGCCAGCAGCTTGCGACAGGCGAACTCCTACGAGCAGTACTTC. Protein translation: CASSLRQANSYEQYF. The V and J genes are TRBV5-5 and TRBJ2-5; matching of 6 bases hints at TRBD1 as the D gene. The DNA end is more similar to TRBJ2-7, so the J call may be wrong. The CDR3 covers 15 residues, taking in both the cysteine and the phenylalanine. Only the CDR3 region is kept as DNA, spanning 45 bases read in frame from base 1. Looking up the germline V gene (reference sequence) yields CDR1 SGHKS and CDR2 YYEKEE.